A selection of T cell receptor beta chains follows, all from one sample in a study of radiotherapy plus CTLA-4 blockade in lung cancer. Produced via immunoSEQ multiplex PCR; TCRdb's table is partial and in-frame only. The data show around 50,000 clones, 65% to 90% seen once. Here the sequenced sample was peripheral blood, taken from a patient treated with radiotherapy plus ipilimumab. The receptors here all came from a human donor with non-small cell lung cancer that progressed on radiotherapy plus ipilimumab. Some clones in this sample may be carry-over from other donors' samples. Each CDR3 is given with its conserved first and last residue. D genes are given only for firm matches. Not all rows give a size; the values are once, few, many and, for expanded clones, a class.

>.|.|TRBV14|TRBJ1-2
TGTGCCAGCAGCCAAGAGAGGAGGACGGGCTACACCTTC
CASSQERRTGYTF
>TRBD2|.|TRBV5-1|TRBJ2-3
TGCGCCAGCAGCTTGAAAGGGACTAGCGGGGGAAGCACAGATACGCAGTATTTT
CASSLKGTSGGSTDTQYF
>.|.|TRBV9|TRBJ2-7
TGTGCCAGCAGCGTTGGGGGGTCGGTGAGCCACGAGCAGTACTTC
CASSVGGSVSHEQYF
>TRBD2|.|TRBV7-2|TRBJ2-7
TGTGCCAGCAGCTTAGCCGGACTAGCGGGCTCCTACGAGCAGTACTTC
CASSLAGLAGSYEQYF
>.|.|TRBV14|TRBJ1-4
TGTGCCAGCAGCCATCGGGGGACTAATGAAAAACTGTTTTTT
CASSHRGTNEKLFF
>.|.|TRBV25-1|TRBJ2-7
TGTGCCAGCAGTGGAACAGGGTTATACGAGCAGTACTTC
CASSGTGLYEQYF
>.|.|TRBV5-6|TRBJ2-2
TGTGCCAGCAGCTTGGACGGGAGACGTGCCGGGGAGCTGTTTTTT
CASSLDGRRAGELFF
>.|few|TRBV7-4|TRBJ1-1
TGTGCCAGCAGCTTAGAGGCCAGGGGCGGAGCTTTCTTT
CASSLEARGGAFF
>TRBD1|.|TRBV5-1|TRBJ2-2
TGCGCCAGCAGCTTGCAAGGACAGGGGAACACCGGGGAGCTGTTTTTT
CASSLQGQGNTGELFF
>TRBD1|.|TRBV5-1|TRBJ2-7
TGCGCCAGCAGCTTCAGTGACAGGGTTTCCTACGAGCAGTACTTC
CASSFSDRVSYEQYF